This TCR beta chain was documented in a study of blood T cell repertoires in COVID-19. Methods used by the authors: The assay estimated nucleated cells by amplifying reference gene primers. Profiling relied on immunoSEQ multiplex PCR, and the TCRdb table lists in-frame clones only, not all of them. V, J and clone size reflect that table, while D and trimming were determined from the DNA. The table lists some 300,000 clones, about 88% of them singletons, with 13% in the top ten. The TCR sequence derives from a woman aged 70 to 79 with COVID-19, enrolled during active disease. The sample was peripheral blood.

The CDR3 nucleotides are TGCGCCAGCACCCCGGGGGGCACTAATGAAAAACTGTTTTTT. Translated: CASTPGGTNEKLFF. The chain is built from TRBV5-1 and TRBJ1-4; D may be TRBD1 (6 bases). Germline CDR1 and CDR2: SGHRS and YFSETQ. The CDR3 contains 14 residues. Trimming stripped 6 bases from V and 2 bases from J, with 11 bases between.